These 9 T cell receptor beta chains were sequenced from one sample in a study of blood T cells in healthy people across ages. It was with a sample-barcoded 5' primer and a J-beta primer mix that a second PCR of roughly 6 to 11 cycles was run. TCRdb re-called the 5' RACE reads with MiXCR, one entry per CDR3 protein. This table holds approximately 850,000 distinct CDR3 sequences, roughly 44% found once. Sequencing was done on a sample of blood. The receptor set was obtained from a man aged 55 to 70 in good health.

This clonotype was recorded at least ten times. The chain links TRBV18 to TRBJ2-1; D gene ambiguous. CDR3 length: 14 amino acids. Germline CDR1 KGHSH, CDR2 LQKENI. V dropped 0 bases and J dropped 2 bases, with 5 bases sitting between them. CDR3 sequence: CASSPPTAYNEQFF. The CDR3 DNA follows: TGTGCCAGCTCACCACCGACCGCCTACAATGAGCAGTTCTTC. Full variable domain (outside the CDR3, taken from reference TRBV18 and TRBJ2-1): NAGVMQNPRHLVRRRGQEARLRCSPMKGHSHVYWYRQLPEEGLKFMVYLQKENIIDESGMPKERFSAEFPKEGPSILRIQQVVRGDSAAYFCASSPPTAYNEQFFGPGTRLTVL.

This chain uses TRBV4-3 with TRBJ1-4; D remains unclear. Germline-derived CDR1 and CDR2 are LGHNA and YSLEER. With 5 bases removed from V and 7 bases from J, the gap between germline ends came to 11 bases. The CDR3 runs to 13 residues. CDR3 nucleotide sequence: TGCGCCAGCAGCATGGCGGCGGGTGAAAAACTGTTTTTT. This codes for CASSMAAGEKLFF.

This clonotype was counted only a few times. CDR3 amino acids: CASSLVGGKNSPLHF. The DNA for the CDR3 is TGTGCCAGCAGCTTAGTGGGGGGGAAGAATTCACCCCTCCACTTT. The rearrangement links TRBV7-9 to TRBJ1-6; D possibly corresponds to TRBD1 (5 bases). CDR3 size: 15 residues. Per germline, CDR1 SEHNR and CDR2 FQNEAQ (reference sequence). Between the trimmed V and J ends, which lost 1 base and 7 bases, there was a span of 11 bases.

The chain employs TRBV20-1 and TRBJ1-4; the D is unclear. The CDR3 is 14 residues long. Trimming removed 6 bases at V and 0 bases at J, with 11 bases between. Per germline, CDR1 DFQATT and CDR2 SNEGSKA (reference sequence). CDR3 sequence: CSARRGTTNEKLFF. The DNA of the CDR3 is TGCAGTGCCCGACGGGGAACAACTAATGAAAAACTGTTTTTT.

Only a few counts were recorded for this clonotype. CDR3 protein: CASSLGANEIYEQYF. The CDR3 bases are TGTGCCAGCAGCTTGGGTGCGAACGAGATCTACGAGCAGTACTTC. The chain links TRBV5-5 to TRBJ2-7, with D unclear. The CDR3 has 15 residues. Germline V gene lookup returns CDR1 SGHKS and CDR2 YYEKEE (reference sequence). Trimming removed 0 bases at V and 3 bases at J, with 13 bases between.

This clonotype appeared a few times. The V and J genes are TRBV6-5 and TRBJ1-2, with D uncertain. Between the trimmed V and J ends, which lost 0 bases and 4 bases, there was a span of 9 bases. CDR1 and CDR2 (germline): MNHEY, SVGAGI. This CDR3 comprises 14 residues. The CDR3 loop is CASSYSGAPYGYTF. CDR3 nucleotide sequence: TGTGCCAGCAGTTACTCGGGTGCTCCCTATGGCTACACCTTC.

This clonotype was seen a few times. The V call is TRBV27, the J call TRBJ1-2; the match to TRBD1 covers 11 bases. Per the germline V gene, CDR1 is MNHEY and CDR2 is SMNVEV (reference sequence). The V and J ends lost 0 bases and 6 bases, in that order; junction bases with no gene match: 3. The CDR3 sequence is 15 residues long. The CDR3 DNA follows: TGTGCCAGCAGTTTATCCGGACAGGGGGCGGATGGCTACACCTTC. Encoded protein: CASSLSGQGADGYTF.

The chain joins TRBV5-1 to TRBJ2-1; D gene uncertain. Trimming took 2 bases from V and 0 from J, leaving 9 bases between them. This CDR3 has 15 amino acids. Germline V gene sequence: CDR1 SGHRS, CDR2 YFSETQ. The CDR3 spells CASSFDTISYNEQFF. The DNA of the CDR3 is TGCGCCAGCAGCTTCGACACCATCTCCTACAATGAGCAGTTCTTC.

The chain uses TRBV27 and TRBJ2-5, with D perhaps TRBD2 (5 bases). CDR1 is MNHEY and CDR2 is SMNVEV in the germline V gene (reference sequence). The CDR3 runs 15 residues. V lost 3 bases and J 11 bases, leaving 22 bases between the germline ends. CDR3 DNA sequence: TGTGCCAGCAGTTTGGGAGCAGGTTCCTACAATGAGCAGTACTTC. Translating gives CASSLGAGSYNEQYF.